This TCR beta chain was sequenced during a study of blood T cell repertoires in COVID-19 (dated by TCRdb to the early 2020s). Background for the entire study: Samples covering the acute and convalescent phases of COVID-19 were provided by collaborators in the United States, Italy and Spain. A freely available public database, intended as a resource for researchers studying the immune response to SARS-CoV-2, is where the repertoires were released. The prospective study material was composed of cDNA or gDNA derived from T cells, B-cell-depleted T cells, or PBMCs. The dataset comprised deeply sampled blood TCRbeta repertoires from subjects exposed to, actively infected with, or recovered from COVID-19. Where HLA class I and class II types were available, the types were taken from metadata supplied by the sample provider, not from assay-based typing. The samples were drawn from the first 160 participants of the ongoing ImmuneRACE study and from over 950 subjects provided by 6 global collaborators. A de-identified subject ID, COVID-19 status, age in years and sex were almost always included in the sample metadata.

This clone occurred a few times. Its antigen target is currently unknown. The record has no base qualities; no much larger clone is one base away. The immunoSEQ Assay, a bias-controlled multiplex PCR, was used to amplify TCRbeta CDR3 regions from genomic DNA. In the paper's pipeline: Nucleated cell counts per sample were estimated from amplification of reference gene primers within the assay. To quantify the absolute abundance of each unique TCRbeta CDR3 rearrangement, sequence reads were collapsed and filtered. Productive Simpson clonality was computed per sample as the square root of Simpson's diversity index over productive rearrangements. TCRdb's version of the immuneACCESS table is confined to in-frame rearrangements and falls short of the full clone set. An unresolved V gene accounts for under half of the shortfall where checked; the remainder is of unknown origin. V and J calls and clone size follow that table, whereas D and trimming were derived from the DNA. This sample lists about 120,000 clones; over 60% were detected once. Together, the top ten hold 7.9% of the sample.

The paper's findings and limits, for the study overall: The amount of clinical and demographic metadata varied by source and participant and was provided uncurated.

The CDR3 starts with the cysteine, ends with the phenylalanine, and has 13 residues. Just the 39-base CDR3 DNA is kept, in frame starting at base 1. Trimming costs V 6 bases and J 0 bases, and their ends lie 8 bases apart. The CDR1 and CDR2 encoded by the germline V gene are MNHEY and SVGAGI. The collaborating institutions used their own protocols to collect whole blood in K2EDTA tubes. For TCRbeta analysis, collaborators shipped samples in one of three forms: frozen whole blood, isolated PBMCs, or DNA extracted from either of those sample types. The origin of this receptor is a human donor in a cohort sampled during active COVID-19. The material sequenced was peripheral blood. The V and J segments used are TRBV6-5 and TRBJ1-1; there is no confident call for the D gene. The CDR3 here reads CASSDKMNTEAFF. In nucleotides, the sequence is TGTGCCAGCAGCGACAAAATGAACACTGAAGCTTTCTTT.